A selection of T cell receptor beta chains follows, all from one sample in a study of shared T cell receptors in the human thymus. Clones were read by immunoSEQ multiplex PCR, and TCRdb kept only the in-frame ones, dropping some. The sample shows hundreds of thousands of clones, around 78% of them seen only once. The same data also went into a second study, on human thymus T cells.

Sequenced input: thymocytes. Receptors were obtained from a boy in the first two years of life with a congenital heart defect. Each CDR3 is given with its conserved first and last residue. The order of the fields is J gene, clone size, D gene, V gene, CDR3 protein, CDR3 DNA. A D gene is named only where the DNA matches it firmly. The size field is filled for only some rows; it gives once, few, many or a size class.

TRBJ2-7	.	TRBD1	TRBV27	CASSFGVGTGCGTYEQYF	TGTGCCAGCAGTTTTGGGGTGGGGACAGGGTGTGGGACCTACGAGCAGTACTTC
TRBJ2-7	.	.	TRBV30	CAWSVTNRRLFWAYEQYF	TGTGCCTGGAGTGTAACTAACAGGAGACTCTTCTGGGCGTACGAGCAGTACTTC
TRBJ2-7	once	.	TRBV9	CASSVGHRAHEQYF	TGTGCCAGCAGCGTAGGGCACAGGGCCCACGAGCAGTACTTC
TRBJ2-2	.	TRBD2	TRBV7-8	CASSLGAGAAGELFF	TGTGCCAGCAGCTTAGGGGCGGGAGCGGCCGGGGAGCTGTTTTTT
TRBJ1-2	few	.	TRBV19	CASSTRQGWDGYTF	TGTGCCAGTAGTACTCGACAAGGCTGGGATGGCTACACCTTC
TRBJ2-7	.	TRBD2	TRBV5-6	CASSGTSGRAQYEQYF	TGTGCCAGCAGCGGCACGAGCGGGAGGGCCCAATACGAGCAGTACTTC
TRBJ2-5	.	.	TRBV4-3	CASSQEYSGTLQETQYF	TGCGCCAGCAGCCAAGAGTATTCAGGAACGCTACAAGAGACCCAGTACTTC
TRBJ2-2	once	TRBD1	TRBV2	CASSESLDRVTGELFF	TGTGCCAGCAGTGAATCCCTAGACAGGGTCACCGGGGAGCTGTTTTTT
TRBJ2-1	.	.	TRBV11-3	CASRDRVYNEQFF	TGTGCGAGCAGGGATCGGGTGTACAATGAGCAGTTCTTC
TRBJ1-1	.	.	TRBV11-2	CASSLAGAGGTEAFF	TGTGCCAGCAGCTTAGCTGGGGCGGGAGGCACTGAAGCTTTCTTT
TRBJ2-1	.	TRBD2	TRBV7-2	CASSGGTSGVF	TGTGCCAGCAGCGGAGGTACTAGCGGCGTCTTC
TRBJ2-3	.	TRBD1	TRBV7-2	CASSLAPHPEGQGAGDTQYF	TGTGCCAGCAGCTTAGCTCCCCATCCCGAGGGACAGGGGGCGGGGGATACGCAGTATTTT
TRBJ2-6	.	TRBD1	TRBV6-1	CASSELRQGTCGANVLTF	TGTGCCAGCAGTGAACTGAGACAGGGGACCTGTGGGGCCAACGTCCTGACTTTC
TRBJ2-1	.	.	TRBV4-3	CASSQEAREDEQFF	TGCGCCAGCAGCCAAGAGGCTCGCGAGGATGAGCAGTTCTTC
TRBJ1-5	few	.	TRBV19	CASQGFGNQPQHF	TGTGCCAGCCAGGGTTTCGGCAATCAGCCCCAGCATTTT
TRBJ2-3	.	TRBD2	TRBV12-5	CASGLASAGGSTDTQYF	TGTGCTAGTGGTTTGGCATCGGCGGGAGGTTCGACAGATACGCAGTATTTT
TRBJ2-1	few	TRBD2	TRBV5-4	CASSPGLAVHNEQFF	TGTGCCAGCAGCCCGGGACTAGCGGTTCACAATGAGCAGTTCTTC
TRBJ2-2	.	.	TRBV5-1	CASSLADQRDTGELFF	TGCGCCAGCAGCTTGGCCGATCAGCGAGACACCGGGGAGCTGTTTTTT
TRBJ2-3	once	.	TRBV28	CAYRTKGDTQYF	TGTGCCTACCGGACTAAGGGGGATACGCAGTATTTT
TRBJ2-5	.	TRBD2	TRBV7-9	CASSPYSGTRETQYF	TGTGCCAGCAGCCCATACTCCGGGACTAGGGAGACCCAGTACTTC
TRBJ2-5	.	.	TRBV6-1	CASSAREQDREGTQYF	TGTGCCAGCAGTGCGAGAGAGCAGGACAGGGAGGGGACCCAGTACTTC
TRBJ1-4	.	.	TRBV27	CASSLEPRQPTNEKLFF	TGTGCCAGCAGTTTAGAACCCCGACAGCCAACTAATGAAAAACTGTTTTTT
TRBJ2-3	.	.	TRBV7-9	CASSRTSTDTQYF	TGTGCCAGCAGTCGGACTAGCACAGATACGCAGTATTTT
TRBJ2-7	.	TRBD1	TRBV7-2	CASSPDGTGGAAYEQYF	TGTGCCAGCAGCCCTGACGGGACAGGGGGCGCGGCCTACGAGCAGTACTTC
TRBJ2-7	.	TRBD2	TRBV27	CASSFLAGGWDEQYF	TGTGCCAGCAGTTTCCTGGCGGGAGGGTGGGACGAGCAGTACTTC
TRBJ2-1	.	.	TRBV4-3	CASSQDEEGRDNGNEQFF	TGCGCCAGCAGCCAAGATGAAGAGGGCAGGGACAACGGCAATGAGCAGTTCTTC
TRBJ2-5	few	TRBD2	TRBV5-6	CASSPGGKETQYF	TGTGCCAGCAGCCCGGGGGGGAAGGAGACCCAGTACTTC
TRBJ2-7	few	.	TRBV14	CASSHPTAGNYEQYF	TGTGCCAGCAGCCACCCGACAGCGGGCAACTACGAGCAGTACTTC
TRBJ1-2	.	TRBD1	TRBV10-3	CAITRTGRGYTF	TGTGCCATCACCCGGACAGGAAGAGGCTACACCTTC
TRBJ1-1	.	.	TRBV18	CASSPTANTEAFF	TGTGCCAGCTCACCAACAGCGAACACTGAAGCTTTCTTT
TRBJ2-1	few	TRBD2	TRBV9	CASSARRTSGSNEQFF	TGTGCCAGCAGCGCCCGACGGACTAGCGGGAGTAATGAGCAGTTCTTC
TRBJ1-5	.	.	TRBV27	CASSPYRVGQPQHF	TGTGCCAGCAGTCCCTACAGGGTAGGTCAGCCCCAGCATTTT
TRBJ1-3	.	.	TRBV7-9	CASSVPGAGNTIYF	TGTGCCAGCAGCGTCCCGGGGGCTGGAAACACCATATATTTT
TRBJ2-7	.	.	TRBV2	CASSDRRLPPYEQYF	TGTGCCAGCAGTGATCGCCGGTTGCCCCCCTACGAGCAGTACTTC
TRBJ2-2	.	.	TRBV28	CASSDSSTGELFF	TGTGCCAGCAGTGACTCGTCCACCGGGGAGCTGTTTTTT
TRBJ2-7	.	TRBD2	TRBV2	CASILAGGPYEQYF	TGTGCCAGCATCTTAGCGGGAGGCCCCTACGAGCAGTACTTC
TRBJ2-5	.	TRBD2	TRBV28	CASSFGGGETQYF	TGTGCCAGCAGTTTTGGGGGGGGAGAGACCCAGTACTTC
TRBJ2-1	.	TRBD2	TRBV6-4	CASSDTGTSGHNEQFF	TGTGCCAGCAGTGACACCGGGACTAGCGGGCACAATGAGCAGTTCTTC
TRBJ2-3	few	TRBD1	TRBV19	CASTPLGGADTQYF	TGTGCCAGTACCCCATTAGGGGGCGCAGATACGCAGTATTTT
TRBJ2-2	once	TRBD2	TRBV4-3	CASSQYRSGRASGELFF	TGCGCCAGCAGCCAATACCGAAGCGGGAGGGCCTCCGGGGAGCTGTTTTTT
TRBJ2-7	once	.	TRBV5-4	CASTTHTGSYEQYF	TGTGCCAGCACCACCCACACGGGCTCCTACGAGCAGTACTTC
TRBJ2-2	.	TRBD2	TRBV11-2	CASSLDRSGGETGELFF	TGTGCCAGCAGCTTAGATCGGTCGGGGGGAGAAACCGGGGAGCTGTTTTTT
TRBJ2-3	.	.	TRBV12-2	CASRLQSDTQYF	TGTGCAAGTCGCTTACAGTCAGATACGCAGTATTTT
TRBJ2-2	few	.	TRBV28	CASSLFPAGYTGELFF	TGTGCCAGCAGTTTATTCCCAGCGGGCTACACCGGGGAGCTGTTTTTT
TRBJ2-7	.	.	TRBV7-8	CASSPSGEDYEQYF	TGTGCCAGCAGCCCCTCGGGGGAAGACTACGAGCAGTACTTC
TRBJ1-5	.	TRBD1	TRBV19	CASSRGQGSNQPQHF	TGTGCCAGTAGCCGCGGACAGGGCAGCAATCAGCCCCAGCATTTT
TRBJ1-1	.	.	TRBV15	CATTLGGGTEAFF	TGTGCCACGACCCTCGGGGGGGGCACTGAAGCTTTCTTT
TRBJ2-2	.	TRBD2	TRBV9	CASSVVSGSNTGELFF	TGTGCCAGCAGCGTAGTTAGCGGGTCGAACACCGGGGAGCTGTTTTTT
TRBJ1-1	.	.	TRBV7-9	CASEPSTEAFF	TGTGCCAGCGAGCCGAGCACTGAAGCTTTCTTT
TRBJ1-2	.	TRBD1	TRBV18	CASSPILRQGLGGYTF	TGTGCCAGCTCACCTATTCTTCGACAGGGGCTAGGTGGCTACACCTTC